This T cell receptor beta chain is from a study of T cells in Graves' hyperthyroidism and ophthalmopathy. Study-level points and caveats: Stable hyperthyroidism and ophthalmopathy were separated using 13 V-J signatures.

The CDR3 has 13 amino acids. CDR1 and CDR2 from the germline V gene are MDHEN and SYDVKM. V lost 6 bases and J 3 bases, leaving 9 bases between the germline ends. The study based diagnoses on clinical symptoms, serum thyroxine and TRAb, thyroid ultrasound and orbital computed tomography. This clonotype has ten or more counts. Its matching antigen is unknown. It was RNA transcripts that yielded the amplified TCR beta CDR3 regions. The primer set for the first-round RT-PCR of the TCR CDR3 was HTBI. Using its own MiXCR run on the multiplex PCR reads, TCRdb lists one record per CDR3 protein. Of about 210,000 distinct CDR3 sequences in the sample, roughly a sixth are singletons; the top ten hold approximately 50%.

The chain uses TRBV28 and TRBJ1-5, with D possibly being TRBD1 (5 bases). Sequencing was done on a sample of blood. The origin of this receptor is a man between 45 and 60 years old with Graves' hyperthyroidism. As DNA, the CDR3 is TGTGCCAGCAGCGCGACAGTCAATCAGCCCCAGCATTTT. Residues: CASSATVNQPQHF.